This entry concerns a single T cell receptor beta chain. The same CDR3 can be traced to other DNA sequences in this sample. These data are taken from a study of cytotoxic CD8 clonotypes in ibrutinib-treated CLL. Study details: Response samples were obtained once patients had received a median 12 months of treatment, range 6 to 36.

Germline lookup yields CDR1 KGHSH and CDR2 LQKENI. The CDR3 extends over 12 amino acids. Trimming took 6 bases from V and 7 from J, leaving 10 bases between them. Cryopreserved PBMCs yielded about 2 micrograms of genomic DNA for TCR beta libraries. Sequencing was performed with immunoSEQ multiplex PCR; in TCRdb, only in-frame clones are kept and a portion is missing. The table has around 150,000 clones, 80% seen once. Material: PBMCs, obtained after 36 months of ibrutinib treatment. The chain recombines TRBV18 with TRBJ2-1; no firm D call. This receptor was taken from a human donor with chronic lymphocytic leukemia. The CDR3 protein is CASSRTGNEQFF. CDR3 sequence (DNA): TGTGCCAGCTCCCGTACCGGAAATGAGCAGTTCTTC.